Sequencing of this T cell receptor (beta chain) was carried out in a study of blood T cell repertoires in COVID-19. The wider study: Acute-phase and convalescent COVID-19 samples originated in the United States, Italy and Spain.

Sequenced by immunoSEQ multiplex PCR; TCRdb stores in-frame clones only, minus some. Among hundreds of thousands of clones listed, approximately 90% were seen once. With 0 bases clipped from V and 4 bases from J, the junction kept 1 base outside the gene matches. There are 14 residues in the CDR3. Germline V CDR1 and CDR2: SGDLS, YYNGEE. The gene calls are TRBV9 and TRBJ2-4, with TRBD2 matching over 7 bases. The sequence was collected from a young woman with acute or convalescent COVID-19. The sequenced sample consisted of peripheral blood. The CDR3 DNA reads TGTGCCAGCAGCGTAGCCGGGGGGAAAAACATTCAGTACTTC. Translation: CASSVAGGKNIQYF.